The 32 T cell receptor beta chains given below trace back to one sample, sequenced in a study of sequential checkpoint blockade in melanoma. The treatment was: randomized to nivolumab then ipilimumab (arm A) or the reverse (arm B). The table came from immunoSEQ multiplex PCR; TCRdb's copy has only in-frame clones and leaves some out. The repertoire holds about 28,000 clones, with 75% to 85% as singletons. This specimen was CD8+ T cells sorted from blood (inferred from file names), taken from a patient given nivolumab and ipilimumab in sequence. These receptors all stem from a human donor with melanoma.

This chain connects TRBV19 to TRBJ2-1, with D tentatively TRBD2 (6 bases). Per the germline V gene, CDR1 is LNHDA and CDR2 is SQIVND (reference sequence). V shed 7 bases and J shed 0 bases, with 16 bases lying between them. The CDR3 totals 16 residues. CDR3 in amino acids: CASTEDGGNSYNEQFF. The CDR3 coding sequence is TGTGCCAGTACCGAAGATGGGGGGAACTCCTACAATGAGCAGTTCTTC.

The V gene is TRBV2, the J gene TRBJ2-1; 10 nucleotides line up with TRBD2. With V trimmed by 1 base and J by 3 bases, 3 bases remained unmatched. This CDR3 comprises 16 residues. Germline assignment: CDR1 SNHLY and CDR2 FYNNEI. The DNA of the CDR3 is TGTGCCAGCAGTGAAGGCCTAGCGGGGGACTACAATGAGCAGTTCTTC. It yields the protein CASSEGLAGDYNEQFF.

The chain uses TRBV27 and TRBJ2-7; 7 nucleotides agree with TRBD1. The germline CDR1 and CDR2 sequences are MNHEY and SMNVEV (reference sequence). V dropped 3 bases and J dropped 0; count of bases not matched to a gene: 8. The CDR3 has 16 amino acids. CDR3 region: CASSFSTGALSYEQYF. CDR3 in DNA: TGTGCCAGCAGTTTTTCCACAGGGGCTCTCTCCTACGAGCAGTACTTC.

This chain connects TRBV7-9 to TRBJ1-3, with no clear D. V lost 0 bases and J 0 bases, leaving 3 bases between the germline ends. CDR3 length equals 14 residues. The germline gives CDR1 SEHNR, CDR2 FQNEAQ (reference sequence). As DNA, the CDR3 is TGTGCCAGCAGCTTAGCCGTCTCTGGAAACACCATATATTTT. Its translation: CASSLAVSGNTIYF.

The chain carries TRBV6-5 and TRBJ1-1; 8 bases fit TRBD1. Trimming removed 4 bases from V and 7 bases from J; junction bases left unmatched: 2. Germline V gene sequence: CDR1 MNHEY, CDR2 SVGAGI. This CDR3 comprises 12 residues. The CDR3 DNA reads TGTGCCAGCAGTTCCGGGACAGGTGAAGCTTTCTTT. Its translation: CASSSGTGEAFF.

V gene TRBV6-5 combines with J gene TRBJ1-1; D perhaps matches TRBD1 (5 bases). The CDR3 contains 16 residues. Germline loops: CDR1 MNHEY, CDR2 SVGAGI. Trimming took 0 bases from V and 1 from J, leaving 12 bases between them. CDR3 nucleotides: TGTGCCAGCAGTTACTCGATTCCCGACAGGAACACTGAAGCTTTCTTT. Its translation: CASSYSIPDRNTEAFF.

V gene TRBV19 combines with J gene TRBJ1-5; D remains ambiguous. CDR3 length: 13 amino acids. Trimming shortened V by 8 bases and J by 5 bases, and 13 bases separated the two germline ends. The germline V gene encodes CDR1 LNHDA and CDR2 SQIVND (reference sequence). The CDR3 here is CASGHPTYQPQHF. CDR3 DNA sequence: TGTGCCAGTGGTCATCCAACATATCAGCCCCAGCATTTT. Together with reference TRBV19 and TRBJ1-5, the CDR3 gives the full variable domain: DGGITQSPKYLFRKEGQNVTLSCEQNLNHDAMYWYRQDPGQGLRLIYYSQIVNDFQKGDIAEGYSVSREKKESFPLTVTSAQKNPTAFYLCASGHPTYQPQHFGDGTRLSIL.

This clone turned up a few times. The CDR3 protein is CASSQEGLSLGDTQYF. DNA of the CDR3: TGCGCCAGCAGCCAAGAAGGACTTTCCCTAGGAGATACGCAGTATTTT. V is TRBV4-3 and J is TRBJ2-3, with D possibly being TRBD2 (5 bases). V dropped 0 bases and J dropped 5 bases, with 15 bases sitting between them. The germline CDR1 and CDR2 sequences are LGHNA and YSLEER. This CDR3 spans 16 amino acids.

J is TRBJ2-7 and V is TRBV19, with 7 bases matching TRBD2. Germline CDR1 LNHDA, CDR2 SQIVND (reference sequence). Losses at the gene ends were 4 bases for V and 6 bases for J; bases not matched to a gene: 6. This CDR3 contains 13 residues. CDR3: CASSSGLVSEQYF. The CDR3 coding sequence is TGTGCCAGTAGTAGTGGACTAGTATCCGAGCAGTACTTC.

A single count supports this clone. This chain uses TRBV19 with TRBJ2-5; TRBD1 matches 10 bases. This CDR3 has 15 residues. V was clipped by 1 base and J by 4 bases; unmatched bases: 3. CDR1 and CDR2 from the germline V gene are LNHDA and SQIVND (reference sequence). This CDR3 reads CASSIVGQGSETQYF. CDR3 coding DNA: TGTGCCAGTAGTATAGTGGGACAGGGGTCAGAGACCCAGTACTTC. Supplemented by reference TRBV19 and TRBJ2-5, the full variable domain reads DGGITQSPKYLFRKEGQNVTLSCEQNLNHDAMYWYRQDPGQGLRLIYYSQIVNDFQKGDIAEGYSVSREKKESFPLTVTSAQKNPTAFYLCASSIVGQGSETQYFGPGTRLLVL.

The rearrangement joins TRBV28 to TRBJ2-5; possible D gene TRBD1, 6 bases. The closer fit of TRBJ2-7 to the DNA end suggests the J call may be wrong. The CDR3 extends over 13 amino acids. Germline V gives CDR1 MDHEN, CDR2 SYDVKM. CDR3 in DNA: TGTGCCAGCAGTGATCAGGGGCGGTACGAGCAGTACTTC. Its translation is CASSDQGRYEQYF.

The rearrangement uses TRBV7-9 and TRBJ2-7, with TRBD1 matching over 12 bases. Per the germline V gene, CDR1 is SEHNR and CDR2 is FQNEAQ (reference sequence). Trimming cost V 2 bases and J 3 bases; bases outside gene matches: 11. This CDR3 comprises 18 residues. The CDR3 loop reads CASSLSPGQGALGYEQYF. CDR3 nucleotide sequence: TGTGCCAGCAGCTTATCTCCGGGACAGGGGGCATTGGGCTACGAGCAGTACTTC. Looking up the rest from reference TRBV7-9 and TRBJ2-7 gives the full variable domain: DTGVSQNPRHKITKRGQNVTFRCDPISEHNRLYWYRQTLGQGPEFLTYFQNEAQLEKSRLLSDRFSAERPKGSFSTLEIQRTEQGDSAMYLCASSLSPGQGALGYEQYFGPGTRLTVT.

This chain links TRBV7-9 with TRBJ1-1; D is unclear. Trimming pared 5 bases from V and 3 bases from J, leaving 19 bases between. Germline assignment: CDR1 SEHNR and CDR2 FQNEAQ (reference sequence). There are 16 residues in the CDR3. CDR3 coding DNA: TGTGCCAGCAGCGTCGGTAGTAACGCGGTAGACACTGAAGCTTTCTTT. It specifies CASSVGSNAVDTEAFF. The variable domain in full, with the rest retrieved from reference TRBV7-9 and TRBJ1-1, is DTGVSQNPRHKITKRGQNVTFRCDPISEHNRLYWYRQTLGQGPEFLTYFQNEAQLEKSRLLSDRFSAERPKGSFSTLEIQRTEQGDSAMYLCASSVGSNAVDTEAFFGQGTRLTVV.

This clone was seen once. V gene TRBV4-1 combines with J gene TRBJ2-1; D remains unclear. CDR3 size: 15 residues. V was shortened by 2 bases and J by 5 bases, with 13 bases between the two germline ends. CDR1 MGHRA and CDR2 YSYEKL come from the germline V gene. The CDR3 region is CASSQLTAANNEQFF. The CDR3 DNA reads TGCGCCAGCAGCCAACTAACAGCAGCCAACAATGAGCAGTTCTTC.

The V call is TRBV29-1, the J call TRBJ2-7; D is perhaps TRBD1 (5 bases). Germline-derived CDR1 and CDR2 are SQVTM and ANQGSEA. V gave up 1 base and J gave up 3 bases, with 7 bases separating them. This CDR3 comprises 12 residues. CDR3 bases: TGCAGCGTTGAAGTCAGGGACTACGAGCAGTACTTC. As protein: CSVEVRDYEQYF.

The chain links TRBV30 to TRBJ2-3; tentatively, D is TRBD2 (5 bases). Germline V gene sequence: CDR1 GTSNPN, CDR2 SVGIG (reference sequence). The CDR3 has 17 residues. Trimming pared 2 bases from V and 1 base from J, leaving 19 bases between. The CDR3 spells CAWSPPGLPSGTDTQYF. The CDR3 DNA is TGTGCCTGGAGTCCCCCCGGACTCCCTTCGGGCACAGATACGCAGTATTTT.

The chain employs TRBV9 and TRBJ2-7; TRBD2 aligns across 12 bases. Germline values: CDR1 SGDLS, CDR2 YYNGEE. CDR3 length: 14 amino acids. The V gene end was trimmed by 0 bases and the J gene end by 5 bases; junction bases not matched to a gene: 0. CDR3 residues: CASSVGTSGNEQYF. CDR3 nucleotides: TGTGCCAGCAGCGTAGGGACTAGCGGGAACGAGCAGTACTTC.

The chain has TRBV19 and TRBJ2-7; maybe TRBD2 (5 bases). The V and J ends lost 3 bases and 0 bases respectively, with 9 bases between them. The CDR3 runs to 14 residues. Germline-derived CDR1 and CDR2 are LNHDA and SQIVND (reference sequence). As DNA, the CDR3 is TGTGCCAGTAGTATCAGCGGAAGCTCCTACGAGCAGTACTTC. It codes for CASSISGSSYEQYF.

To note about this clone: The junction does not match germline at one end; this may be a read error. The chain employs TRBV7-7 and TRBJ2-1; perhaps TRBD1 as D (5 bases). The CDR3 contains 13 residues. Per the germline V gene, CDR1 is SSHAT and CDR2 is FNYEAQ (reference sequence). CDR3 coding DNA: TGTGCTAGCAGCCACGACAGCTACAATGAGCAGTTCTTC. This encodes CASSHDSYNEQFF.

The rearrangement joins TRBV4-2 to TRBJ2-7, with a possible D match to TRBD1 (6 bases). The CDR3 is made up of 14 amino acids. The germline V gene has CDR1 LGHNA and CDR2 YNFKEQ. V lost 1 base to trimming and J lost 2 bases, with 9 bases between them. The CDR3 spells CASSQGRDTYEQYF. The CDR3, as DNA: TGTGCCAGCAGCCAAGGCCGGGACACCTACGAGCAGTACTTC.

The chain recombines TRBV11-2 with TRBJ2-7; 7 positions agree with TRBD2. After removal of 1 base from V and 0 bases from J, the junction contained 3 bases not matched to a gene. Germline loops: CDR1 SGHAT, CDR2 FQNNGV. CDR3 length equals 15 residues. In nucleotides, the CDR3 is TGTGCCAGCAGCTTAGGGGGGGGGTCCTCCTACGAGCAGTACTTC. This translates into CASSLGGGSSYEQYF.

V gene TRBV7-2 combines with J gene TRBJ2-1, with 9 bases aligning to TRBD2. This CDR3 region has 13 residues. Germline V gene lookup returns CDR1 SGHTA and CDR2 FQGNSA. DNA for the CDR3: TGTGCGACGGCGGGAGGGCGAGAATATGAGCAGTTCTTC. The encoded protein is CATAGGREYEQFF.

V gene TRBV4-3 combines with J gene TRBJ2-3; tentatively, D is TRBD2 (6 bases). The V end lost 0 bases, the J end lost 0 bases, and 13 bases lay between the germline ends. The CDR3 spans 17 residues. CDR1 and CDR2 from the germline V gene are LGHNA and YSLEER. CDR3 nucleotide sequence: TGCGCCAGCAGCCAAGATTGGGGGGACGGTAGCACAGATACGCAGTATTTT. This codes for CASSQDWGDGSTDTQYF.

Here the CDR3 reads CASSSRGGLYNEQFF. The CDR3 DNA reads as TGTGCCAGCAGCTCGCGGGGGGGCCTGTACAATGAGCAGTTCTTC. The chain joins TRBV5-4 to TRBJ2-1; TRBD2 matches at 9 bases. The CDR3 contains 15 residues. The V segment lost 3 bases and the J segment 4 bases; nucleotides outside the gene matches: 5. The germline CDR1 and CDR2 sequences are SGHNT and YYREEE (reference sequence).

This chain joins TRBV5-1 and TRBJ1-2; D gene unclear. The CDR3 is made up of 13 amino acids. Germline assignment: CDR1 SGHRS and CDR2 YFSETQ. The germline V and J ends were trimmed by 3 bases and 6 bases, with 12 bases remaining between them. This CDR3 reads CASSYSPMDGYTF. The CDR3 DNA sequence: TGCGCCAGCAGCTACAGCCCTATGGATGGCTACACCTTC.

CDR3 sequence (DNA): TGTGCCAGCAGCGCTAGCGGGGGCTACGAGCAGTACTTC. As protein: CASSASGGYEQYF. V is TRBV7-3 and J is TRBJ2-7, with 10 bases identical to TRBD2. Losses at the gene ends were 5 bases for V and 3 bases for J; bases not matched to a gene: 1. This CDR3 is 13 amino acids long. The germline CDR1 and CDR2 sequences are SGHTA and FQGTGA.

The gene calls are TRBV13 and TRBJ2-1; perhaps TRBD2 as D (6 bases). This CDR3 has 15 amino acids. From germline, CDR1 is PRHDT and CDR2 FYEKMQ (reference sequence). V gave up 1 base and J gave up 9 bases, with 16 bases separating them. The CDR3 region is CASSLDGGLWPEQFF. CDR3 nucleotide sequence: TGTGCCAGCAGCTTAGACGGGGGACTCTGGCCTGAGCAGTTCTTC.

Note on this clone: A read error is possible here, since a much larger clone lies one base away. The chain joins TRBV4-2 to TRBJ1-2; D ambiguous. Germline V CDR1 and CDR2: LGHNA, YNFKEQ. Deletions cut 4 bases from V and 6 bases from J, with 18 bases between. This CDR3 region has 15 residues. The CDR3 protein is CASSPQSTRVNGYTF. The CDR3 DNA follows: TGTGCCAGCAGCCCTCAATCAACCCGGGTGAATGGCTACACCTTC.

The gene calls are TRBV15 and TRBJ2-3, with 9 bases identical to TRBD2. Trimming at V came to 0 bases and at J to 6 bases, leaving 13 bases not matched to a gene. The germline CDR1 and CDR2 sequences are LNHNV and YYDKDF (reference sequence). The CDR3 runs 18 residues. The CDR3 loop is CATSRELPAGGLMDTQYF. As DNA, the CDR3 is TGTGCCACCAGCAGAGAGCTTCCAGCGGGGGGCCTTATGGATACGCAGTATTTT. The whole variable domain, filled in from reference TRBV15 and TRBJ2-3, reads DAMVIQNPRYQVTQFGKPVTLSCSQTLNHNVMYWYQQKSSQAPKLLFHYYDKDFNNEADTPDNFQSRRPNTSFCFLDIRSPGLGDTAMYLCATSRELPAGGLMDTQYFGPGTRLTVL.

This chain connects TRBV28 to TRBJ2-7, with TRBD1 matching 8 bases. CDR1 is MDHEN, CDR2 SYDVKM, per germline. This CDR3 has 13 amino acids. Losses at the gene ends were 3 bases for V and 4 bases for J; bases not matched to a gene: 2. CDR3 sequence reads: CASSLGTGYEQYF. CDR3 DNA: TGTGCCAGCAGTTTGGGGACAGGATACGAGCAGTACTTC. Based on the CDR3 plus reference TRBV28 and TRBJ2-7, the full variable domain is DVKVTQSSRYLVKRTGEKVFLECVQDMDHENMFWYRQDPGLGLRLIYFSYDVKMKEKGDIPEGYSVSREKKERFSLILESASTNQTSMYLCASSLGTGYEQYFGPGTRLTVT.

A word on this clone: Other DNA sequences in this sample translate to the same CDR3. The CDR3 DNA reads TGTGCCAGCAGGGAGGGGCGCGTTGCTTTCTTT. This codes for CASREGRVAFF. The chain carries TRBV19 and TRBJ1-1, with a weak D call TRBD1 (5 bases). The CDR3 covers 11 residues. Trimming took 9 bases from V and 11 from J, leaving 16 bases between them. Looked up from germline, CDR1 is LNHDA and CDR2 is SQIVND (reference sequence).

The chain employs TRBV7-9 and TRBJ1-2; D is unresolved. The CDR3 sequence is 12 residues long. Germline V gene sequence: CDR1 SEHNR, CDR2 FQNEAQ (reference sequence). With 1 base removed from V and 10 bases from J, the gap between germline ends came to 10 bases. The CDR3 bases are TGTGCCAGCAGCTTAGGCGGCGTCCTCTACACCTTC. Its translation is CASSLGGVLYTF.